The clone carrying this T cell receptor beta chain was counted ten times or more. Its target is unknown. PBMCs were derived from around 10 ml fresh peripheral blood. Regions amplified from RNA transcripts were the TCR beta CDR3 regions. An initial round of RT-PCR targeting the TCR CDR3 relied on the HTBI primer set. TCRdb ran MiXCR on the multiplex PCR reads and lists one entry per CDR3 protein. This table has around 210,000 distinct CDR3 sequences, 17% appearing once. The CDR3 extends over 13 amino acids. The J segment lost 7 bases and the V segment lost 0 bases, leaving 5 bases of the junction unmatched. Per germline, CDR1 GTSNPN and CDR2 SVGIG (reference sequence). This sample was taken from a study of T cells in Graves' hyperthyroidism and ophthalmopathy. Study conclusions and caveats: Model-based prediction identified ophthalmopathy a median around 6.5 months prior to its onset.

The sequence derives from a woman aged 45-65 years with Graves' hyperthyroidism. V usage is TRBV30 and J usage is TRBJ2-7; 8 bases line up with TRBD2. Sequencing was done on a sample of blood. The CDR3 loop reads CAWSVAGVGEQYF. Here the CDR3 DNA reads TGTGCCTGGAGTGTAGCGGGAGTAGGGGAGCAGTACTTC.